These 28 T cell receptor beta chains share one sample of origin, sequenced in a study of PD-1 blockade in classical Hodgkin lymphoma. Patients all relapsed after autologous stem cell transplantation, and there was variation in brentuximab vedotin exposure. Libraries were prepared by immunoSEQ multiplex PCR; TCRdb keeps only in-frame clonotypes and omits some of them. The sample shows about 97,000 clones, approximately 90% of them seen only once. Source: peripheral blood mononuclear cells (PBMCs), taken before the second cycle of nivolumab. The source is a human donor with classical Hodgkin lymphoma.

The chain employs TRBV11-2 and TRBJ2-2, with D possibly being TRBD1 (6 bases). The V gene lost 3 bases and the J gene lost 0 bases, with 11 bases spanning the gap. The CDR3 spans 16 residues. CDR1 is SGHAT, CDR2 FQNNGV, per germline. CDR3 sequence reads: CASSLYRDPNTGELFF. The CDR3 nucleotides read TGTGCCAGCAGCTTGTACAGGGACCCGAACACCGGGGAGCTGTTTTTT.

The gene calls are TRBV5-6 and TRBJ1-1; D is unclear. The CDR3 length is 13 residues. Trimming left V 0 bases short and J 0 bases short, with 3 bases between. Germline CDR1 and CDR2: SGHDT and YYEEEE. The CDR3 spells CASSLELNTEAFF. CDR3 nucleotide sequence: TGTGCCAGCAGCTTGGAGTTGAACACTGAAGCTTTCTTT.

This chain joins TRBV4-3 and TRBJ1-1; D gene ambiguous. CDR3 length: 13 residues. V gave up 4 bases and J gave up 1 base, with 7 bases separating them. Germline CDR1 is LGHNA and CDR2 is YSLEER. For the CDR3, the DNA is TGCGCCAGCAGCCCCAGATGGAACACTGAAGCTTTCTTT. Translated: CASSPRWNTEAFF.

This chain connects TRBV2 to TRBJ1-2; possibly TRBD1 for D (6 bases). Per the germline V gene, CDR1 is SNHLY and CDR2 is FYNNEI. The CDR3 consists of 14 residues. Trimming shortened V by 8 bases and J by 2 bases, and 15 bases separated the two germline ends. The CDR3: CASVAWTANYGYTF. For the CDR3, the DNA is TGTGCCAGCGTCGCCTGGACAGCGAACTATGGCTACACCTTC.

The J gene is TRBJ2-2, the V gene TRBV9; 7 nucleotides align to TRBD1. After removal of 6 bases from V and 2 bases from J, the junction contained 7 bases not matched to a gene. Germline assignment: CDR1 SGDLS and CDR2 YYNGEE. The CDR3 length is 15 residues. CDR3 loop: CASNTGTVNTGELFF. The CDR3 nucleotides are TGTGCCAGCAACACCGGGACAGTTAACACCGGGGAGCTGTTTTTT. Combining the CDR3 with reference TRBV9 and TRBJ2-2 gives the whole variable domain DSGVTQTPKHLITATGQRVTLRCSPRSGDLSVYWYQQSLDQGLQFLIQYYNGEERAKGNILERFSAQQFPDLHSELNLSSLELGDSALYFCASNTGTVNTGELFFGEGSRLTVL.

V is TRBV19 and J is TRBJ1-3; D may be TRBD1 (6 bases). V was cut by 8 bases and J by 0 bases, with 11 bases left in between. The CDR3 is 14 amino acids. Germline CDR1 and CDR2: LNHDA and SQIVND (reference sequence). The CDR3 nucleotides are TGTGCCAGTGGACAGTTGAGCTCTGGAAACACCATATATTTT. This gives the protein CASGQLSSGNTIYF. Using reference TRBV19 and TRBJ1-3 for the parts outside the CDR3, the full variable domain is DGGITQSPKYLFRKEGQNVTLSCEQNLNHDAMYWYRQDPGQGLRLIYYSQIVNDFQKGDIAEGYSVSREKKESFPLTVTSAQKNPTAFYLCASGQLSSGNTIYFGEGSWLTVV.

The J gene is TRBJ2-1, the V gene TRBV9; D is undetermined. CDR1 is SGDLS and CDR2 is YYNGEE in the germline V gene. The CDR3 is 15 residues long. Trimming removed 3 bases from V and 3 bases from J, with 13 bases in between. The CDR3 bases are TGTGCCAGCAGCGCGAGTCGCTATTACTACAATGAGCAGTTCTTC. This codes for CASSASRYYYNEQFF.

V and J are TRBV6-5 and TRBJ1-3; D gene unclear. CDR1 MNHEY and CDR2 SVGAGI come from the germline V gene. V shed 4 bases and J shed 8 bases, with 12 bases lying between them. There are 13 residues in the CDR3. CDR3 sequence reads: CASSSRTLDTIYF. CDR3 coding DNA: TGTGCCAGCAGTTCTAGGACTCTGGACACCATATATTTT.

This rearrangement joins TRBV7-2 to TRBJ1-1; no firm D call. The CDR3 is 10 amino acids. The germline V gene has CDR1 SGHTA and CDR2 FQGNSA. V lost 5 bases to trimming and J lost 14 bases, with 12 bases between them. CDR3 coding DNA: TGTGCCAGCAGCCTTGAGGGCGGCTTCTTT. It encodes CASSLEGGFF. Drawing the rest from reference TRBV7-2 and TRBJ1-1, the complete variable domain is GAGVSQSPSNKVTEKGKDVELRCDPISGHTALYWYRQSLGQGLEFLIYFQGNSAPDKSGLPSDRFSAERTGGSVSTLTIQRTQQEDSAVYLCASSLEGGFFGQGTRLTVV.

This clone showed up just once. The chain is built from TRBV4-2 and TRBJ1-6, with a weak D call TRBD1 (6 bases). Between the trimmed V and J ends, which lost 1 base and 10 bases, there was a span of 17 bases. Germline values: CDR1 LGHNA, CDR2 YNFKEQ. This CDR3 contains 16 residues. The CDR3 region is CASSQVAGALGSPLHF. The CDR3 DNA sequence: TGTGCCAGCAGCCAAGTGGCGGGGGCTCTGGGGTCACCCCTCCACTTT.

The J gene is TRBJ2-7, the V gene TRBV6-6; D unclear. Germline V CDR1 and CDR2: MNHNY, SVGAGI (reference sequence). This CDR3 has 12 residues. The germline V and J ends were trimmed by 8 bases and 0 bases, with 8 bases remaining between them. The CDR3 coding sequence is TGTGCCAGCCGGGCCCCCTCCTACGAGCAGTACTTC. Its protein is CASRAPSYEQYF.

The gene calls are TRBV28 and TRBJ2-7, with D perhaps TRBD2 (7 bases). The CDR3 runs 15 residues. CDR1 and CDR2 (germline): MDHEN, SYDVKM. V gave up 6 bases and J gave up 2 bases, with 17 bases separating them. The CDR3 is CASSPGAGVPYEQYF. CDR3 nucleotides: TGTGCCAGCAGCCCGGGGGCGGGGGTACCCTACGAGCAGTACTTC.

This clone was counted between two and nine times. This chain joins TRBV7-6 and TRBJ2-2, with TRBD2 matching 8 bases. This CDR3 contains 16 residues. V trimming: 2 bases; J trimming: 1 base; junction bases outside the gene matches: 3. The germline gives CDR1 SGHVS, CDR2 FNYEAQ. CDR3 protein: CASSLISGGNTGELFF. CDR3 sequence (DNA): TGTGCCAGCAGCTTAATAAGCGGGGGGAACACCGGGGAGCTGTTTTTT.

The genes are TRBV19 and TRBJ1-2, with D hard to call. The CDR3 is made up of 16 amino acids. From germline, CDR1 is LNHDA and CDR2 SQIVND (reference sequence). V lost 8 bases and J lost 2, with 21 bases in between. CDR3 residues: CASADHARTENYGYTF. The CDR3, as DNA: TGTGCCAGTGCTGACCATGCTAGGACGGAGAACTATGGCTACACCTTC.

This clone was detected only a few times. The rearrangement links TRBV29-1 to TRBJ1-5, with TRBD1 as a possible D gene (6 bases). Trimming took off 5 bases at V and 0 bases at J, with 14 bases between the two ends. The CDR3 is made up of 15 amino acids. Germline loops: CDR1 SQVTM, CDR2 ANQGSEA. This CDR3 is CSVIDRSGSNQPQHF. The CDR3 region has the DNA TGCAGCGTTATTGACAGGTCGGGTAGCAATCAGCCCCAGCATTTT.

The chain combines TRBV5-4 with TRBJ2-5; D call uncertain. The V gene lost 3 bases and the J gene lost 0 bases, with 3 bases spanning the gap. Germline V lookup: CDR1 SGHNT, CDR2 YYREEE (reference sequence). The CDR3 is 12 amino acids. In DNA, the CDR3 is TGTGCCAGCAGCTGGGACCAAGAGACCCAGTACTTC. Protein sequence: CASSWDQETQYF.

The chain couples TRBV4-1 to TRBJ2-5; 8 bases are shared with TRBD2. V lost 4 bases and J lost 2; bases outside the gene matches: 6. The CDR3 extends over 15 amino acids. CDR1 and CDR2 (germline): MGHRA, YSYEKL. The CDR3 DNA follows: TGCGCCAGCAGCCCGGTACTAGCGGAACAAGAGACCCAGTACTTC. Protein product: CASSPVLAEQETQYF.

CDR3 in DNA: TGCGCCAGCAGCCAGGTCGTGGATCAGCCCCAGCATTTT. It encodes CASSQVVDQPQHF. J is TRBJ1-5 and V is TRBV23-1; D call uncertain. TRBV23-1 is sorted into the ORF group, with uncertain function. The CDR3 is 13 amino acids. The V end was cut by 6 bases, the J end by 5 bases, with 11 bases between.

The chain couples TRBV6-5 to TRBJ2-1, with 8 positions matching TRBD2. CDR3 size: 14 residues. Germline loops: CDR1 MNHEY, CDR2 SVGAGI. V lost 5 bases and J lost 7; bases outside the gene matches: 7. The CDR3 reads CASSPGRGGNEQFF. CDR3 coding DNA: TGTGCCAGCAGTCCCGGGAGGGGAGGAAATGAGCAGTTCTTC.

The V call is TRBV6-6, the J call TRBJ1-6, with 9 positions matching TRBD1. This CDR3 has 15 residues. Germline CDR1 reads MNHNY; CDR2 reads SVGAGI (reference sequence). V lost 6 bases, J lost 8 bases, and 8 bases stayed unmatched. This CDR3 is CASSSLRQGDSPLHF. In DNA form, the CDR3 reads TGTGCCAGCAGCTCCCTCCGACAGGGGGATTCACCCCTCCACTTT.

The gene calls are TRBV29-1 and TRBJ2-7, with a tentative D call TRBD1 (6 bases). Germline V lookup: CDR1 SQVTM, CDR2 ANQGSEA. Trimming took off 0 bases at V and 7 bases at J, with 13 bases between the two ends. The CDR3 runs 13 residues. Written as DNA, the CDR3 is TGCAGCGTTGAAGAGGGCAGGGGCGGGGAGCAGTACTTC. This sequence encodes CSVEEGRGGEQYF.

The rearrangement joins TRBV4-1 to TRBJ2-7; perhaps TRBD1 as D (5 bases). CDR1 and CDR2 (germline): MGHRA, YSYEKL. V was clipped by 4 bases and J by 5 bases, with 15 bases between them. The CDR3 has 14 amino acids. CDR3 coding DNA: TGCGCCAGCAGCCCGACAGTCCTCGAGGACGAGCAGTACTTC. It specifies CASSPTVLEDEQYF.

The CDR3 is CASMRDRGSYNEQFF. CDR3 in DNA: TGTGCCAGTATGAGAGACAGGGGATCCTACAATGAGCAGTTCTTC. The chain is built from TRBV19 and TRBJ2-1, with TRBD1 matching 8 bases. J gave up 1 base and V 7 bases, and 6 bases lay outside the gene matches. This CDR3 is built from 15 residues. The germline gives CDR1 LNHDA, CDR2 SQIVND (reference sequence). Together with reference TRBV19 and TRBJ2-1, the CDR3 gives the full variable domain: DGGITQSPKYLFRKEGQNVTLSCEQNLNHDAMYWYRQDPGQGLRLIYYSQIVNDFQKGDIAEGYSVSREKKESFPLTVTSAQKNPTAFYLCASMRDRGSYNEQFFGPGTRLTVL.

The CDR3 coding sequence is TGTGCCATCCGGGCCGACGCCAACGGAGAGACCCAGTACTTC. Protein product: CAIRADANGETQYF. The J gene is TRBJ2-5, the V gene TRBV10-3; D is undetermined. Looked up from germline, CDR1 is ENHRY and CDR2 is SYGVKD. The germline V and J ends were trimmed by 8 bases and 4 bases, with 17 bases remaining between them. The CDR3 contains 14 residues.

CDR3 bases: TGTGCCAGCAGCTTGACCACAGGGGTAAGGAATTCACCCCTCCACTTT. It yields the protein CASSLTTGVRNSPLHF. This chain links TRBV5-8 with TRBJ1-6; 7 bases align to TRBD1. The CDR3 is 16 amino acids. Germline trimming cut 1 base from V and 7 bases from J; bases unmatched to any gene: 8. Germline assignment: CDR1 SGHTS and CDR2 YDEGEE.

DNA for the CDR3: TGTGCCAGCAACGAGGATTTTAACACTGAAGCTTTCTTT. Its protein product is CASNEDFNTEAFF. The chain recombines TRBV2 with TRBJ1-1; D gene ambiguous. CDR3 length: 13 amino acids. V was trimmed by 7 bases and J by 2 bases, leaving 11 bases between them. Germline CDR1 reads SNHLY; CDR2 reads FYNNEI.

The chain links TRBV7-2 to TRBJ2-1; tentative D call: TRBD1 (6 bases). This CDR3 has 15 residues. Germline V gene lookup returns CDR1 SGHTA and CDR2 FQGNSA. The V end lost 2 bases, the J end lost 4 bases, and 12 bases lay between the germline ends. CDR3 amino acids: CASSLLGDTYNEQFF. CDR3 sequence (DNA): TGTGCCAGCAGCTTATTGGGGGACACATACAATGAGCAGTTCTTC.

This chain uses TRBV14 with TRBJ2-5; either TRBD1 or TRBD2 may supply D (6 bases each). Germline-derived CDR1 and CDR2 are SGHDN and FVKESK. The V and J ends lost 4 bases and 5 bases respectively, with 17 bases between them. This CDR3 region has 15 residues. Here the CDR3 reads CASSPVGGRGETQYF. Written as DNA, the CDR3 is TGTGCCAGCAGCCCGGTTGGGGGGCGCGGCGAGACCCAGTACTTC.